This TCR beta chain was profiled in a study of cytomegalovirus exposure and HLA in healthy donors. Study context: Researchers previously reported finding 117 million unique TCR beta sequences from around 200 million T cells.

CDR1 and CDR2 from the germline V gene are MDHEN and SYDVKM. This CDR3 is 12 amino acids long. The V and J ends lost 11 bases and 6 bases respectively, with 14 bases between them. A multiplex PCR was run with 60 Vbeta primers and 13 Jbeta primers. Clones were read by immunoSEQ multiplex PCR, and TCRdb kept only the in-frame ones, dropping some. The sample holds approximately 140,000 clones, 60% to 80% seen once. Concerning this clone itself: What it binds is not known.

Study-level findings and limits: Later analysis identified 17,000 or so TCR beta sequences associated with HLA alleles, using a false discovery rate threshold of 0.05. V- and J-gene trimming in TCR beta was tied to a missense DCLRE1C variant by an analysis performed later. Presence/absence analyses assumed roughly uniform sequencing depth across donors.

The source material was PBMCs. This sequence originates from a woman aged 40 to 50 in good health and CMV-seropositive. The gene calls are TRBV28 and TRBJ1-5, with a weak D call TRBD1 (5 bases). The CDR3 DNA sequence: TGTGCCCCCCGGGGGAGCTCTCAGCCCCAGCATTTT. Translating gives CAPRGSSQPQHF.